The source of this T cell receptor (beta chain) is a study of neurological immune-mediated disorders. Notes on the study in general: The highest TCR clonal expansion occurred in HTLV-1-associated myelopathy; multiple sclerosis fell below healthy controls. The expanded clones of different subjects shared no CDR3 amino acid sequences (suggesting private repertoires in all groups).

This clonotype was recorded many times. Its matching antigen is unknown. J was trimmed by 2 bases and V by 5 bases; bases with no gene match: 15. The CDR3 has 17 amino acids. Germline V gene sequence: CDR1 DFQATT, CDR2 SNEGSKA (reference sequence). The cDNA was synthesized by means of template-switch 5'RACE, which was carried out with 10-nucleotide random UMIs. Each CDR3 protein gets one entry after TCRdb re-called the 5' RACE reads with MiXCR. Of 80,000 to 100,000 distinct CDR3 sequences in the sample, approximately 4% were seen once. The gene calls are TRBV20-1 and TRBJ1-1; 9 positions match TRBD1. Sequencing used PBMCs. The receptor's source is a woman between 45 and 65 years old with multiple sclerosis. CDR3 loop: CSAVYTRGTGSNTEAFF. For the CDR3, the DNA is TGCAGTGCTGTGTACACCCGCGGGACAGGGAGTAACACTGAAGCTTTCTTT.